This entry concerns a single TCR beta chain. Its specificity is unknown. Clones were sequenced by immunoSEQ multiplex PCR, and TCRdb holds only the in-frame ones, with some missing. This table holds 65,000 to 95,000 clones, approximately 80% found once. This specimen belongs to a study of T cell clones after liver transplantation. Study context: TCRbeta sequencing after a pre-transplant mixed lymphocyte reaction identified graft-donor-reactive clones, later tracked in post-transplant blood. Apart from a few HCV-positive recipients, transplants were for non-autoimmune, non-viral reasons. Study-level points and caveats: Small, mixed patient groups and varying post-transplant times limit these conclusions.

Thawed unstimulated PBMCs were FACS-sorted by CD3, CD4 and CD8 into two populations. The CDR3 runs to 14 residues. The ends were cut back, 8 bases at V and 6 bases at J, with 18 bases in the middle. Germline CDR1 is SGHRS and CDR2 is YFSETQ. This specimen was CD4+ T cells from blood, taken before liver transplant. The receptor's source is a human donor who received a liver transplant. This sequence joins TRBV5-1 and TRBJ2-1, with D possibly TRBD2 on 5 matching bases. The CDR3: CASSPPRAPNEQFF. CDR3 DNA: TGCGCCAGTAGTCCCCCGCGGGCCCCCAATGAGCAGTTCTTC.